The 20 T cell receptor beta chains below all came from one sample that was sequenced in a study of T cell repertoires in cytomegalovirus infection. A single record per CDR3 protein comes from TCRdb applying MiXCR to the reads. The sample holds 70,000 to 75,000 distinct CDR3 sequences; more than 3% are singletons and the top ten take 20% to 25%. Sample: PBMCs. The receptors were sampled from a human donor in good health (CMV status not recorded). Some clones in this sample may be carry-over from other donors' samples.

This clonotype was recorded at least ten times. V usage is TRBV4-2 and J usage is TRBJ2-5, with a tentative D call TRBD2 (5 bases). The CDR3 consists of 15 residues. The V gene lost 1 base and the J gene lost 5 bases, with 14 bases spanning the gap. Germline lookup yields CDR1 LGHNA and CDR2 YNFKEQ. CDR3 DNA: TGTGCCAGCAGCCAAGGACCACTAGTTGGCGAGACCCAGTACTTC. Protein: CASSQGPLVGETQYF.

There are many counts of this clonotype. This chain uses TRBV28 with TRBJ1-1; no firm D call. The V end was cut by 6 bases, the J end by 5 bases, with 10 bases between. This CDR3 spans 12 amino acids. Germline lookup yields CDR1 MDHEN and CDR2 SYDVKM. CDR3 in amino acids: CASRPERTEAFF. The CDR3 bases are TGTGCCAGCAGACCCGAGAGGACTGAAGCTTTCTTT.

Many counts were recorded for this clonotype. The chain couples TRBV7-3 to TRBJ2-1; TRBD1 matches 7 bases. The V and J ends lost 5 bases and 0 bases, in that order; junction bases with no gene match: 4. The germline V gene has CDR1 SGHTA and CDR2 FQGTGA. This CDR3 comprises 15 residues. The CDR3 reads CASSVGTASYNEQFF. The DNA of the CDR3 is TGTGCCAGCAGCGTAGGGACAGCCTCCTACAATGAGCAGTTCTTC.

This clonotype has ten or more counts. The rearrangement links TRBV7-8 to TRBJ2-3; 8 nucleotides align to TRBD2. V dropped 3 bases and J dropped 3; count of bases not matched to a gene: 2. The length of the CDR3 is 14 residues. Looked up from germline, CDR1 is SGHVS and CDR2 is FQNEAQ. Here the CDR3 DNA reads TGTGCCAGCAGCTTTCGCGGGAGGACAGATACGCAGTATTTT. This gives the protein CASSFRGRTDTQYF.

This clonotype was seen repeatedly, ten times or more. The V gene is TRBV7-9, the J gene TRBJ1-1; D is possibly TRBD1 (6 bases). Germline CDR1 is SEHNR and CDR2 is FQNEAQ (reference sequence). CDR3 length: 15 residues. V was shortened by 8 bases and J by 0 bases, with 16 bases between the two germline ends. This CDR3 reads CASAQGRGMNTEAFF. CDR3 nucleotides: TGTGCCAGCGCCCAGGGGAGGGGGATGAACACTGAAGCTTTCTTT.

CDR3 sequence reads: CASSPGGHTEAFF. In DNA form, the CDR3 reads TGTGCCAGCAGTCCAGGGGGCCACACTGAAGCTTTCTTT. V and J are TRBV7-2 and TRBJ1-1; 8 bases map to TRBD1. This CDR3 region has 13 residues. The V gene's germline CDR1 is SGHTA and CDR2 FQGNSA. V lost 6 bases to trimming and J lost 3 bases; unmatched junction nucleotides: 3.

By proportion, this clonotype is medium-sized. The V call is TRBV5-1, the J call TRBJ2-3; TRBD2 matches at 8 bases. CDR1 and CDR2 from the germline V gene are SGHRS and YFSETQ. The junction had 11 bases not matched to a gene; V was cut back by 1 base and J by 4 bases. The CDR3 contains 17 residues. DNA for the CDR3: TGCGCCAGCAGCTTGAGACGAGCGGGGGAGCTTGCAGATACGCAGTATTTT. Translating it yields CASSLRRAGELADTQYF.

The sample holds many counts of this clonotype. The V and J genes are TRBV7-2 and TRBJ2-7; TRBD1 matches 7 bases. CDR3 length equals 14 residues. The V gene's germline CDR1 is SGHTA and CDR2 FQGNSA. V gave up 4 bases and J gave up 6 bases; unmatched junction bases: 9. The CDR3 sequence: CASSSRQGSREQYF. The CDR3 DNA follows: TGTGCCAGCAGCTCCCGACAGGGTTCACGCGAGCAGTACTTC.

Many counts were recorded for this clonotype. CDR3 residues: CASSPGTGRFGYTF. CDR3 bases: TGTGCCAGCAGCCCCGGGACAGGTCGATTCGGCTACACCTTC. The chain carries TRBV7-2 and TRBJ1-2, with TRBD1 identical over 8 bases. CDR1 is SGHTA, CDR2 FQGNSA, per germline. The CDR3 has 14 residues. With V trimmed by 5 bases and J by 8 bases, 10 bases remained unmatched.

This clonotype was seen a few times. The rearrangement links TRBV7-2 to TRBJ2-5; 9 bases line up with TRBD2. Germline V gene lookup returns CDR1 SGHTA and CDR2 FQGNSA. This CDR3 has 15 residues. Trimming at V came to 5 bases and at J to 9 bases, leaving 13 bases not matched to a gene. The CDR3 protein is CASSPGTLGGRAQYF. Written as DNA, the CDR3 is TGTGCCAGCAGCCCCGGCACGTTGGGCGGGAGGGCCCAGTACTTC.

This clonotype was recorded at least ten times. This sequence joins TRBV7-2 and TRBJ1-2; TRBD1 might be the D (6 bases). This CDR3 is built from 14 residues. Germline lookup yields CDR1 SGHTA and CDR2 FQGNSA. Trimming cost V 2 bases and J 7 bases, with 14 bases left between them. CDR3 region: CASSLSGRGGGYTF. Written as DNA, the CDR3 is TGTGCCAGCAGCTTATCGGGCAGGGGAGGTGGCTACACCTTC.

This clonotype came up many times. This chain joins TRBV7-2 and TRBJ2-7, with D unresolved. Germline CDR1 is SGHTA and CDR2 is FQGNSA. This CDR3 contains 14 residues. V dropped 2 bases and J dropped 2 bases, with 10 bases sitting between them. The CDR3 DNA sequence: TGTGCCAGCAGCTTAATACCCAGCCCCTACGAGCAGTACTTC. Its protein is CASSLIPSPYEQYF.

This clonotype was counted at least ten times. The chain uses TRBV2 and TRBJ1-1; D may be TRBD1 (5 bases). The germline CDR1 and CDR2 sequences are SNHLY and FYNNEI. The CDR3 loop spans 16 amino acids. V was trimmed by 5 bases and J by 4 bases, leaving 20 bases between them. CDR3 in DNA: TGTGCCAGCAGTAAGAAGAGGGGTCCGGATGGCACTGAAGCTTTCTTT. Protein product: CASSKKRGPDGTEAFF.

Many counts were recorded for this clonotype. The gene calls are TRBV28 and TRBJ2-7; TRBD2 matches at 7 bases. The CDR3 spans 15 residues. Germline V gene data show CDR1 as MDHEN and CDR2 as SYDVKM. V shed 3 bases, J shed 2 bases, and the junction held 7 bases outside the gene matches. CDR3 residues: CASSFLLAHTYEQYF. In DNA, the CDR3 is TGTGCCAGCAGTTTCTTACTAGCGCACACCTACGAGCAGTACTTC. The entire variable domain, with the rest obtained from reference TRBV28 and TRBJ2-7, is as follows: DVKVTQSSRYLVKRTGEKVFLECVQDMDHENMFWYRQDPGLGLRLIYFSYDVKMKEKGDIPEGYSVSREKKERFSLILESASTNQTSMYLCASSFLLAHTYEQYFGPGTRLTVT.

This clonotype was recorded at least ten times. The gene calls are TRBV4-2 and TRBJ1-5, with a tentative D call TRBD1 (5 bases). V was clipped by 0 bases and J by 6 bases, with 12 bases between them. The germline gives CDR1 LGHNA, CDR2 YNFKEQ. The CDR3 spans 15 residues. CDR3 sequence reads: CASSQDRQGLQPQHF. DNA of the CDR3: TGTGCCAGCAGCCAAGACCGTCAGGGCCTTCAGCCCCAGCATTTT.

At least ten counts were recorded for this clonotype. The CDR3 loop reads CASSFSFGEKLFF. The CDR3 coding sequence is TGTGCCAGCAGCTTTTCCTTTGGAGAAAAACTGTTTTTT. The genes are TRBV7-2 and TRBJ1-4; D is unresolved. The CDR3 is 13 amino acids. V lost 3 bases to trimming and J lost 8 bases, with 10 bases between them. Germline CDR1 and CDR2: SGHTA and FQGNSA.

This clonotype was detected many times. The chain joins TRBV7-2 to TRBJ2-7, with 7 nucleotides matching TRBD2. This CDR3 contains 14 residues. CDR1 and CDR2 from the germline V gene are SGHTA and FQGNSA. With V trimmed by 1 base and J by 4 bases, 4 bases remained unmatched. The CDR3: CASSLGQGGYEQYF. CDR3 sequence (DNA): TGTGCCAGCAGCTTAGGGCAGGGAGGGTACGAGCAGTACTTC. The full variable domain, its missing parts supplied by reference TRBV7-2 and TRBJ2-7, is GAGVSQSPSNKVTEKGKDVELRCDPISGHTALYWYRQSLGQGLEFLIYFQGNSAPDKSGLPSDRFSAERTGGSVSTLTIQRTQQEDSAVYLCASSLGQGGYEQYFGPGTRLTVT.

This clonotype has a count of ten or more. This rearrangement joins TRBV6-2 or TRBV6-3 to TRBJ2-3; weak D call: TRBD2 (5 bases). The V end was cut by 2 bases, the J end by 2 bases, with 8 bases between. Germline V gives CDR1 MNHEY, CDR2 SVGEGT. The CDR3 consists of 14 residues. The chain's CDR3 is CASSYVGVTDTQYF. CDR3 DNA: TGTGCCAGCAGTTACGTCGGGGTCACAGATACGCAGTATTTT.

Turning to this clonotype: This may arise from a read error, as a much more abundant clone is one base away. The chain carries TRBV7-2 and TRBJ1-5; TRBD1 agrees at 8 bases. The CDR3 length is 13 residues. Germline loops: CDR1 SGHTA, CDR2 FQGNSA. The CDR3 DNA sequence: TGTGCCAGCAGCATCGGACAGGGCCAGCCCCAGCAGTTT. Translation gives CASSIGQGQPQQF.

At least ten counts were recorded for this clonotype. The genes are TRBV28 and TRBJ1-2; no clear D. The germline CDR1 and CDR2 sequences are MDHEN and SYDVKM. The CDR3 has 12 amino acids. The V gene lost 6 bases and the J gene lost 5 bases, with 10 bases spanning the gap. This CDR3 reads CASSRFGYGYTF. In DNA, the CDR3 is TGTGCCAGCAGCCGTTTCGGGTATGGCTACACCTTC.